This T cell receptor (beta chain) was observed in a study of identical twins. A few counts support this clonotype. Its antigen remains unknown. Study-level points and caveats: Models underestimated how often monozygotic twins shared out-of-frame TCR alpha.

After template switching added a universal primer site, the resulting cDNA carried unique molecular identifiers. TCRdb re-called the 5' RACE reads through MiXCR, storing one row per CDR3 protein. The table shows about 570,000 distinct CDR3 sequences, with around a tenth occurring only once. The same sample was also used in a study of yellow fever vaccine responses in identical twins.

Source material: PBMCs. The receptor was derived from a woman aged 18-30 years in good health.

CDR3 in amino acids: CSASTAGTGKTYEQYF. DNA of the CDR3: TGCAGTGCTAGTACCGCCGGGACAGGCAAAACCTACGAGCAGTACTTC. The chain links TRBV20-1 to TRBJ2-7; 8 positions agree with TRBD1. Germline CDR1 and CDR2: DFQATT and SNEGSKA (reference sequence). V was clipped by 3 bases and J by 2 bases; unmatched bases: 12. The CDR3 contains 16 residues.